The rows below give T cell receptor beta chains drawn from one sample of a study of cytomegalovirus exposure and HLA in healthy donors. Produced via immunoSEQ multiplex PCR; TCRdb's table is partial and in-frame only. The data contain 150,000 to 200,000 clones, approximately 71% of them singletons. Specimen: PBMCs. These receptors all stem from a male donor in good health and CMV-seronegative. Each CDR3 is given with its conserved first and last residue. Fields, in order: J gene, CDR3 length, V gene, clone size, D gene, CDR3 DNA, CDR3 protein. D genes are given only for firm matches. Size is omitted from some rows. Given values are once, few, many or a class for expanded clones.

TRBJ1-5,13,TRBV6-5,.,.,TGTGCCAGCAGTTACTCGTACGTAGGGGATCGGCATTTT,CASSYSYVGDRHF
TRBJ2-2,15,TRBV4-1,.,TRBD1,TGCGCCAGCAGCCATGGGACAGGGAACACCGGGGAGCTGTTTTTT,CASSHGTGNTGELFF
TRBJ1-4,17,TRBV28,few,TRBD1,TGTGCCAGCAGTGGGTTCGCAGAAGGGACAGGGGTCGAAAAACTGTTTTTT,CASSGFAEGTGVEKLFF
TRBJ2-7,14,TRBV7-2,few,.,TGTGCCAGCAGCTTGGTGGAGGGTCCCTACGAGCAGTACTTC,CASSLVEGPYEQYF
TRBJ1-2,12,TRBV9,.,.,TGTGCCAGCAGCGTCGGCGGGGATGGCTACACCTTC,CASSVGGDGYTF
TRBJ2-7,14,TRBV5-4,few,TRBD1,TGTGCCAGCAGCTTGCCGGGACAGGGTAACGAGCAGTACTTC,CASSLPGQGNEQYF
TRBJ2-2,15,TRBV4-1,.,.,TGCGCCAGCAGCGTTACAGGGTCGAACACCGGGGAGCTGTTTTTT,CASSVTGSNTGELFF
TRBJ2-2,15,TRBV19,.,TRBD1,TGTGCCAGTAGTACCGGGACAGGGAACACCGGGGAGCTGTTTTTT,CASSTGTGNTGELFF
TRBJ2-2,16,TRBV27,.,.,TGTGCCAGCAGTTTGGGCTACGCCTCTCCCACCGGGGAGCTGTTTTTT,CASSLGYASPTGELFF
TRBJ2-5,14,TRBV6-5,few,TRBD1,TGTGCCAGCACCCTAGGGACAGGTCGTGAGACCCAGTACTTC,CASTLGTGRETQYF
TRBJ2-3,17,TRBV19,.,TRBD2,TGTGCCAGTAGTAACCGTCTTAGCGGGAGGGGCACAGATACGCAGTATTTT,CASSNRLSGRGTDTQYF
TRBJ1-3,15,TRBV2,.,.,TGTGCCAGCACCCTGCTACTTAGCTCTGGAAACACCATATATTTT,CASTLLLSSGNTIYF
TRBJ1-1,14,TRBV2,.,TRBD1,TGTGCCAGCACCGGGACAGCACAGAACACTGAAGCTTTCTTT,CASTGTAQNTEAFF
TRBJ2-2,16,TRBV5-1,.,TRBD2,TGCGCCAGCAGACAAACAGCGGGGGGGCCTACCGGGGAGCTGTTTTTT,CASRQTAGGPTGELFF
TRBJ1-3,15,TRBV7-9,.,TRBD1,TGTGCCAGCAGCCCCCGACAGGGGGCTGGAAACACCATATATTTT,CASSPRQGAGNTIYF
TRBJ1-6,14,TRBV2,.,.,TGTGCCAGCAGACCCCAGGGAGGGAATTCACCCCTCCACTTT,CASRPQGGNSPLHF
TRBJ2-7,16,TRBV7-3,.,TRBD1,TGTGCCAGCAGCTTAAAGTCAGGGGGATACTCTGTCGAGCAGTACTTC,CASSLKSGGYSVEQYF
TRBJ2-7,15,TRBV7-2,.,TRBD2,TGTGCCAGCAGCTCACTAGCGGGGATGACCTACGAGCAGTACTTC,CASSSLAGMTYEQYF
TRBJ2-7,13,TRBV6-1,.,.,TGTGCCAGCAGTGAATGGGTGAGGTACGAGCAGTACTTC,CASSEWVRYEQYF
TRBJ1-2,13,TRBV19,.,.,TGTGCCAGTAGTTCCAGGGAGGGCTATGGCTACACCTTC,CASSSREGYGYTF
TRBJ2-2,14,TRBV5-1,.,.,TGCGCCAGCAGCGGTGAGACTCGCCTCGGGGAGCTGTTTTTT,CASSGETRLGELFF
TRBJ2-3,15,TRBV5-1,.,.,TGCGCCAGCAGCTTGGCCAGGGCTGGCACAGATACGCAGTATTTT,CASSLARAGTDTQYF
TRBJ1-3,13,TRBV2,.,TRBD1,TGTGCCGCCGAGGGGGCTCTTAGAAACACCATATATTTT,CAAEGALRNTIYF
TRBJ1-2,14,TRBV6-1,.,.,TGTGCCAGCAGAGGTGGGACAACTAACTATGGCTACACCTTC,CASRGGTTNYGYTF
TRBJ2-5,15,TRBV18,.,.,TGTGCCAGCTCACCATTGGGGGCCGTCCAAGAGACCCAGTACTTC,CASSPLGAVQETQYF
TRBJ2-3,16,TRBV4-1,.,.,TGCGCCAGCAGCCAAGCCCCTTCACTAGGAGCAGATACGCAGTATTTT,CASSQAPSLGADTQYF
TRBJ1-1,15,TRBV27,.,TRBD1,TGTGCCAGCAGTCACAACCGGGACAGGGACACTGAAGCTTTCTTT,CASSHNRDRDTEAFF
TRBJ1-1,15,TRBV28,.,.,TGTGCCAGCAACATCCCGGAGGGGAGAACCACTGAAGCTTTCTTT,CASNIPEGRTTEAFF
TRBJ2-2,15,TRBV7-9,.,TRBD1,TGTGCCAGCAGCACCTGGGACAGGGCCACCGGGGAGCTGTTTTTT,CASSTWDRATGELFF
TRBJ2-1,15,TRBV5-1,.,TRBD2,TGCGCCAGCTACATAGAGCCAGCGGGAGTGGGTGAGCAGTTCTTC,CASYIEPAGVGEQFF
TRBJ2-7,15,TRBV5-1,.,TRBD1,TGCGCCAGCAGCTTGGCCGGGACAGGGTCCTACGAGCAGTACTTC,CASSLAGTGSYEQYF
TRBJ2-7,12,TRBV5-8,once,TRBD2,TGTGCCAGCAGATGGACTAGCTACGAGCAGTACTTC,CASRWTSYEQYF
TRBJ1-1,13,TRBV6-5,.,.,TGTGCCAGCAGACTTACGACAGTTCCTGAAGCTTTCTTT,CASRLTTVPEAFF
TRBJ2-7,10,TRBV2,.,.,TGTGCCAGCAGTGAAAACGAGCAGTACTTC,CASSENEQYF
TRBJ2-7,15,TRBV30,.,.,TGTGCCTGGAGTATTTCAGGGCTTGGACACTACGAGCAGTACTTC,CAWSISGLGHYEQYF
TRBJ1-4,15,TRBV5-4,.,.,TGTGCCAGCAGCCCAGCAGGGGTGCCTAATGAAAAACTGTTTTTT,CASSPAGVPNEKLFF
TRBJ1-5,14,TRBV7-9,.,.,TGTGCCAGCAGCTCCCGACAGGTCAATCAGCCCCAGCATTTT,CASSSRQVNQPQHF
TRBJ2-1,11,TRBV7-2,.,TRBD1,TGTGCCAGCAGCACCCGGACAGGGATTTTCTTC,CASSTRTGIFF
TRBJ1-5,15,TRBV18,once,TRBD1,TGTGCCAGCTCCCAGGGACAGACTAGCAATCAGCCCCAGCATTTT,CASSQGQTSNQPQHF
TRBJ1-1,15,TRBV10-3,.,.,TGTGCCATCAGTGAGCCCAGCGGGGGAGGTACTGAAGCTTTCTTT,CAISEPSGGGTEAFF
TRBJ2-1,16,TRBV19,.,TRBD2,TGTGCCAGTAGTCCGACTCAACGGGGGGGCTACAATGAGCAGTTCTTC,CASSPTQRGGYNEQFF
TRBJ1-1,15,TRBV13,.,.,TGTGCCAGCAGCTTATCAGCAGGGGTCGGCACTGAAGCTTTCTTT,CASSLSAGVGTEAFF
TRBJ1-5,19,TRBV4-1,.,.,TGCGCCAGCAGCCACATCACCCTGGACAGAAGCTATAGCAATCAGCCCCAGCATTTT,CASSHITLDRSYSNQPQHF
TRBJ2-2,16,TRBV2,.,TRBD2,TGTGCCAGCAAGAGTAGCGGGGGGGCCCTGGACGGGGAGCTGTTTTTT,CASKSSGGALDGELFF
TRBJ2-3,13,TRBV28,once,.,TGTGCCAGCAGGCTGGAGCTCACAGATACGCAGTATTTT,CASRLELTDTQYF
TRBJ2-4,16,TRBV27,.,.,TGTGCCAGCAGTTCCAAGCGGGCCATAGCCAAAAACATTCAGTACTTC,CASSSKRAIAKNIQYF
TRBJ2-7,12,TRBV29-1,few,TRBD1,TGCAGCGTCATACAGGGGTTTAGCGAGCAGTACTTC,CSVIQGFSEQYF
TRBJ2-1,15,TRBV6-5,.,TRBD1,TGTGCCAGCAGCCGCGACAGGGTAGGTTCCAATGAGCAGTTCTTC,CASSRDRVGSNEQFF
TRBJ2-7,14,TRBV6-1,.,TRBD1,TGTGCCAGCAGCGAACCAAGGGGGCGTCGGGAGCAGTACTTC,CASSEPRGRREQYF
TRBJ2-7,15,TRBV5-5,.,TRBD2,TGTGCCAGCAGCTATACCGGGACTAGCTCCTACGAGCAGTACTTC,CASSYTGTSSYEQYF
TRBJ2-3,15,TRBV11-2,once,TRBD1,TGTGCCAGCAGCGCGCGGGACAGGGGAACAGATACGCAGTATTTT,CASSARDRGTDTQYF
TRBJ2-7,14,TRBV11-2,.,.,TGTGCCAGCAGCTTATGGCAACTAGCCTACGAGCAGTACTTC,CASSLWQLAYEQYF
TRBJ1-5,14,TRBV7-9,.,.,TGTGCCAGCAGCTTAGCAGGGGGCAATCAGCCCCAGCATTTT,CASSLAGGNQPQHF
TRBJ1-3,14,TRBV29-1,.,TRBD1,TGCAGCGGAACAGGGGGAAGGGCTGGAAACACCATATATTTT,CSGTGGRAGNTIYF
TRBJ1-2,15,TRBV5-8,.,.,TGTGCCAGCAGCTTGGCTCTATACGATAACTATGGCTACACCTTC,CASSLALYDNYGYTF
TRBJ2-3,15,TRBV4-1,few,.,TGCGCCAGCAGCCAAGAAGGAGTAACAGGGTGGACGCAGTATTTT,CASSQEGVTGWTQYF
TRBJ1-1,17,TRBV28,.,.,TGTGCCAGCAGCACAGGGACTAGAACAAGTATGCGTGATGAAGCTTTCTTT,CASSTGTRTSMRDEAFF